This entry concerns a single T cell receptor beta chain. In the PCR, 60 Vbeta and 13 Jbeta primers were used. Sequencing used immunoSEQ multiplex PCR; TCRdb keeps in-frame clones, though not all of them. The sample consists of roughly 190,000 clones, roughly 85% of them appearing once. This specimen belongs to a study of cytomegalovirus exposure and HLA in healthy donors. In nominal health when sampled, donors likely had unrecorded immune exposures nonetheless. Per the germline V gene, CDR1 is SGHRS and CDR2 is YFSETQ. Trimming took 4 bases from V and 0 from J, leaving 12 bases between them. The CDR3 consists of 15 residues.

Input material: PBMCs. The TCR comes from a woman between 18 and 30 years old in good health and CMV-seronegative. The chain carries TRBV5-1 and TRBJ2-3; tentative D call: TRBD1 (6 bases). The CDR3 DNA follows: TGCGCCAGCAGCCCTACAGGGTCTAGCACAGATACGCAGTATTTT. Protein sequence: CASSPTGSSTDTQYF.